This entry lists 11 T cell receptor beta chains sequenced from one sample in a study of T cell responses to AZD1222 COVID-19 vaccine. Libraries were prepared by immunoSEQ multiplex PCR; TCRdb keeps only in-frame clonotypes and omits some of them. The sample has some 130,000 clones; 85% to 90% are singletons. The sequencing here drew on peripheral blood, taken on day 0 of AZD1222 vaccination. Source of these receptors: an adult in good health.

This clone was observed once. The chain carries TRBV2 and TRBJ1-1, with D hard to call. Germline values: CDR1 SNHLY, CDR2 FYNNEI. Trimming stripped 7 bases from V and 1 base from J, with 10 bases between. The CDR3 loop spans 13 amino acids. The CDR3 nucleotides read TGTGCCAGCAATAGACGGGGGAACACTGAAGCTTTCTTT. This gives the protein CASNRRGNTEAFF.

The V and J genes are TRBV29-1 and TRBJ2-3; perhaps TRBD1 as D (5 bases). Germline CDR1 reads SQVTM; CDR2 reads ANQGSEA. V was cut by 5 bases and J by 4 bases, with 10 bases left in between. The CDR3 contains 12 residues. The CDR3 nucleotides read TGCAGCGTTCTTACAGGTGCAGATACGCAGTATTTT. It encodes CSVLTGADTQYF.

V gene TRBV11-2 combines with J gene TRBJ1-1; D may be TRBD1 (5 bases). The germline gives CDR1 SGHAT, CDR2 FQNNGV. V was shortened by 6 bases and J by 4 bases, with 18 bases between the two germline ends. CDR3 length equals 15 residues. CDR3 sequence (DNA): TGTGCCAGCAGGGCTAATAGGGGAAGGGCCACTGAAGCTTTCTTT. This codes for CASRANRGRATEAFF.

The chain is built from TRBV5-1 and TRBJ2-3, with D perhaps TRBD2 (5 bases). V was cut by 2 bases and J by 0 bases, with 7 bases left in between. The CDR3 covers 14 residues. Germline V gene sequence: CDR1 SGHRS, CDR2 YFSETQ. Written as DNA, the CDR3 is TGCGCCAGCAGCTTAGGACTCAGCACAGATACGCAGTATTTT. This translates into CASSLGLSTDTQYF.

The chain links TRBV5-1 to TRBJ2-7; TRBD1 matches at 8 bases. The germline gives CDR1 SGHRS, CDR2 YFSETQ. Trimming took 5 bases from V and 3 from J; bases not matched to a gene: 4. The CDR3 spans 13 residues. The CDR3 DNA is TGCGCCAGCAGAGGGACAGGCCACTACGAGCAGTACTTC. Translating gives CASRGTGHYEQYF.

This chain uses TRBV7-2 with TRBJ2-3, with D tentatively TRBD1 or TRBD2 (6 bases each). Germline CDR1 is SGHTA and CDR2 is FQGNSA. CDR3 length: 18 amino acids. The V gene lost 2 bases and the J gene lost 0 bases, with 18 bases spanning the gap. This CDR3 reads CASSLRGVGTRSTDTQYF. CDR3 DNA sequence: TGTGCCAGCAGCTTAAGGGGGGTTGGAACCCGTAGCACAGATACGCAGTATTTT.

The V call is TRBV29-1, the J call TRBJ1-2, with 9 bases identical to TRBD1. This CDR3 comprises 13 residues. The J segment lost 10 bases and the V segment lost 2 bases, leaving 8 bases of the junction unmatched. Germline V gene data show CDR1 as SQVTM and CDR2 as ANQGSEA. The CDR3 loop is CSVEKNRGRDYTF. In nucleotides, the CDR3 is TGCAGCGTTGAAAAGAACAGGGGGCGCGACTACACCTTC. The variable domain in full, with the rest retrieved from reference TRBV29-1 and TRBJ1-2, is SAVISQKPSRDICQRGTSLTIQCQVDSQVTMMFWYRQQPGQSLTLIATANQGSEATYESGFVIDKFPISRPNLTFSTLTVSNMSPEDSSIYLCSVEKNRGRDYTFGSGTRLTVV.

The DNA for the CDR3 is TGTGCCAGCAGTTTCGATCCTGCACTCTATGGCTACACCTTC. This encodes CASSFDPALYGYTF. V gene TRBV27 combines with J gene TRBJ1-2; D is uncertain. V dropped 3 bases and J dropped 4 bases, with 12 bases sitting between them. Per the germline V gene, CDR1 is MNHEY and CDR2 is SMNVEV (reference sequence). The length of the CDR3 is 14 residues.

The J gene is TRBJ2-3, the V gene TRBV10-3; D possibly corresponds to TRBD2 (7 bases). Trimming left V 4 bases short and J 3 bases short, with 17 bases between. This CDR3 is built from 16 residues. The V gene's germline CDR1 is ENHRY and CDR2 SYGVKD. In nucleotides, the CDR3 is TGTGCCATCAGTGGATTGAGGGGGGGGCCGACAGATACGCAGTATTTT. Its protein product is CAISGLRGGPTDTQYF.

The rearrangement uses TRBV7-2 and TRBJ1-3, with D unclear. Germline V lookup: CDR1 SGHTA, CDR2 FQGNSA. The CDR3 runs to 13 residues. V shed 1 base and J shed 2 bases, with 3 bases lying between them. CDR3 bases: TGTGCCAGCAGCTTAGGGGCTGGAAACACCATATATTTT. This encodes CASSLGAGNTIYF.

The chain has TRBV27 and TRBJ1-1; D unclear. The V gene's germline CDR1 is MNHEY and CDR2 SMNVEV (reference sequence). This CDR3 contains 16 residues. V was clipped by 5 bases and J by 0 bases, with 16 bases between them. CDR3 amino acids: CASSPRLTGMNTEAFF. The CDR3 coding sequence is TGTGCCAGCAGTCCGCGACTGACGGGAATGAACACTGAAGCTTTCTTT.